The sequence of this T cell receptor (beta chain) was determined in a study of blood T cells in healthy people across ages. Looking at the study overall: Roughly one uniquely barcoded beta molecule per two T cells was captured.

Sample-barcoded 5' priming and a J-beta primer mix drove a second PCR of 7 to 11 cycles. Via MiXCR, TCRdb re-called the 5' RACE reads, giving one row per CDR3 protein. The sample lists roughly 1.5 million distinct CDR3 sequences; roughly 43% were seen once. Looked up from germline, CDR1 is SGHDT and CDR2 is YYEEEE. V dropped 4 bases and J dropped 5 bases, with 10 bases sitting between them. The CDR3 length is 13 residues. This clonotype originated in a woman younger than 30 in good health. Sequenced material: blood. V gene TRBV5-6 combines with J gene TRBJ1-5; D call uncertain. The CDR3 protein is CASSPSWDQPQHF. The DNA of the CDR3 is TGTGCCAGCAGCCCCTCTTGGGATCAGCCCCAGCATTTT. Together with reference TRBV5-6 and TRBJ1-5, the CDR3 gives the full variable domain: DAGVTQSPTHLIKTRGQQVTLRCSPKSGHDTVSWYQQALGQGPQFIFQYYEEEERQRGNFPDRFSGHQFPNYSSELNVNALLLGDSALYLCASSPSWDQPQHFGDGTRLSIL.